The 15 T cell receptor beta chains presented below share a single source sample, sequenced in a study of shared clonotypes between healthy human individuals. TCRdb's copy holds only in-frame clones and misses some; the assay was immunoSEQ multiplex PCR. The sample records about 2.4 million clones, roughly 93% being singletons. Sequencing was performed on naive CD4+ T cells from PBMCs. Noted subset: CD45RA+ positively selected. These receptors were obtained from a man aged 18 to 29 in good health. Some clones in this sample may be carry-over from other donors' samples.

The rearrangement joins TRBV9 to TRBJ2-1, with 8 nucleotides matching TRBD1. V shed 4 bases, J shed 5 bases, and the junction held 14 bases outside the gene matches. Germline-derived CDR1 and CDR2 are SGDLS and YYNGEE. The CDR3 is 17 residues long. The CDR3 sequence: CASSPRGRGTGHNEQFF. The CDR3 region has the DNA TGTGCCAGCAGCCCTCGAGGGCGCGGGACAGGCCACAATGAGCAGTTCTTC.

A note on this clone: In the same sample, other DNA sequences code for this CDR3. The chain is built from TRBV4-3 and TRBJ1-3; D not resolved. Germline CDR1 and CDR2: LGHNA and YSLEER. There are 15 residues in the CDR3. Trimming removed 0 bases at V and 0 bases at J, with 6 bases between. DNA for the CDR3: TGCGCCAGCAGCCAAGAAAGTTACTCTGGAAACACCATATATTTT. Translated, it gives CASSQESYSGNTIYF.

The CDR3 sequence: CASSLSATQETQYF. CDR3 DNA: TGTGCCAGCAGCTTGTCGGCGACCCAAGAGACCCAGTACTTC. J is TRBJ2-5 and V is TRBV5-4; D not certain. Germline V gene lookup returns CDR1 SGHNT and CDR2 YYREEE (reference sequence). V shed 1 base and J shed 1 base, with 8 bases lying between them. This CDR3 comprises 14 residues.

This rearrangement joins TRBV27 to TRBJ2-1, with 10 bases matching TRBD2. CDR1 and CDR2 from the germline V gene are MNHEY and SMNVEV (reference sequence). V dropped 4 bases and J dropped 5; count of bases not matched to a gene: 8. The CDR3 totals 16 residues. The CDR3: CASSSGASGSHNEQFF. The CDR3 DNA reads as TGTGCCAGCAGTTCCGGGGCTAGCGGGAGTCACAATGAGCAGTTCTTC.

As concerns this clone: The same CDR3 arises from other DNA sequences in this sample as well. In nucleotides, the CDR3 is TGTGCCAGTAGCAGGGGACGGTCGAACACCGGGGAGCTGTTTTTT. It translates to CASSRGRSNTGELFF. V gene TRBV19 combines with J gene TRBJ2-2; D possibly corresponds to TRBD1 (6 bases). V dropped 6 bases and J dropped 0 bases, with 11 bases sitting between them. The germline CDR1 and CDR2 sequences are LNHDA and SQIVND (reference sequence). This CDR3 region has 15 residues.

The gene calls are TRBV6-5 and TRBJ2-1; 9 nucleotides align to TRBD2. Unmatched junction bases numbered 3, after V lost 1 base and J lost 8 bases. Germline assignment: CDR1 MNHEY and CDR2 SVGAGI. This CDR3 has 14 amino acids. The CDR3 DNA follows: TGTGCCAGCAGTTACTACTCTAGCGGGGATGAGCAGTTCTTC. This codes for CASSYYSSGDEQFF.

The rearrangement links TRBV14 to TRBJ1-2; possible D gene TRBD1, 6 bases. The length of the CDR3 is 16 residues. V was shortened by 0 bases and J by 4 bases, with 15 bases between the two germline ends. Germline V lookup: CDR1 SGHDN, CDR2 FVKESK. The CDR3 loop is CASSQDSYRAGYGYTF. DNA of the CDR3: TGTGCCAGCAGCCAAGATTCTTACAGGGCCGGCTATGGCTACACCTTC.

This clone was detected only once. Other DNA sequences in the same sample also yield this CDR3. CDR3 in DNA: TGTGCCAGCAGCTTGGGAGGGGGCACGGGCTACGAGCAGTACTTC. Encoded protein: CASSLGGGTGYEQYF. This chain connects TRBV5-4 to TRBJ2-7, with 7 nucleotides matching TRBD1. This CDR3 has 15 residues. CDR1 and CDR2 from the germline V gene are SGHNT and YYREEE (reference sequence). Trimming cost V 0 bases and J 3 bases; bases outside gene matches: 6.

This clone was picked up one time. The chain uses TRBV29-1 and TRBJ1-3; D perhaps matches TRBD1 (5 bases). Germline CDR1 and CDR2: SQVTM and ANQGSEA. V lost 5 bases and J lost 4, with 12 bases in between. The CDR3 consists of 13 residues. CDR3 in amino acids: CSVQQASGNTIYF. The DNA of the CDR3 is TGCAGCGTTCAACAGGCTTCGGGAAACACCATATATTTT.

This clone was observed a single time. The chain joins TRBV20-1 to TRBJ2-7, with 9 bases identical to TRBD2. Germline trimming cut 5 bases from V and 7 bases from J; bases unmatched to any gene: 3. This CDR3 contains 11 residues. Germline-derived CDR1 and CDR2 are DFQATT and SNEGSKA (reference sequence). The CDR3 protein is CSAGSGGEQYF. The CDR3 DNA reads TGCAGTGCTGGAAGCGGGGGGGAGCAGTACTTC.

Remarks on this clone: This CDR3 is also generated by other DNA sequences in the sample. V usage is TRBV18 and J usage is TRBJ1-5; D is perhaps TRBD1 (5 bases). V lost 3 bases and J 7 bases, leaving 13 bases between the germline ends. This CDR3 spans 14 amino acids. Germline V gives CDR1 KGHSH, CDR2 LQKENI. The CDR3 protein is CASSPPGGGQPQHF. DNA for the CDR3: TGTGCCAGCTCACCCCCGGGGGGGGGACAGCCCCAGCATTTT.

This clone occurred once. The CDR3, as DNA: TGTGCCAGCAGTTTAACTAGGGCAGGGCGGGGGGGCTATGGCTACACCTTC. Translating it yields CASSLTRAGRGGYGYTF. J is TRBJ1-2 and V is TRBV27; TRBD1 might be the D (5 bases). Trimming left V 2 bases short and J 4 bases short, with 20 bases between. The CDR3 is 17 residues long. Germline CDR1 and CDR2: MNHEY and SMNVEV (reference sequence).

With respect to this clone: Likely a read error: the CDR3 ends without its conserved phenylalanine or tryptophan. Because the CDR3's place on the DNA is in doubt, the DNA is left out and the CDR3 is given as listed by TCRdb. The chain is built from TRBV6-1 and TRBJ1-1. Ends included, the CDR3 has 14 residues. Germline lookup yields CDR1 MNHNS and CDR2 SASEGT. The CDR3 reads CASSSQTDLPWAPL.

The chain uses TRBV5-6 and TRBJ2-4, with D possibly matching TRBD2 (5 bases). Between the trimmed V and J ends, which lost 4 bases and 6 bases, there was a span of 14 bases. Germline CDR1 SGHDT, CDR2 YYEEEE. The CDR3 sequence is 14 residues long. The CDR3 sequence is CASSMGGGGNIQYF. CDR3 nucleotides: TGTGCCAGCAGCATGGGTGGCGGAGGAAACATTCAGTACTTC.

The chain has TRBV29-1 and TRBJ1-5; D gene ambiguous. This CDR3 is 13 amino acids long. Trimming stripped 5 bases from V and 0 bases from J, with 8 bases between. Germline V lookup: CDR1 SQVTM, CDR2 ANQGSEA. This CDR3 is CSVRTVSNQPQHF. In DNA, the CDR3 is TGCAGCGTTCGGACGGTTAGCAATCAGCCCCAGCATTTT.